This T cell receptor beta chain was sequenced for a study of OX40 agonist ivuxolimab in advanced cancers. The data were produced by immunoSEQ multiplex PCR, yet TCRdb's version contains in-frame clones alone and is incomplete. The sample consists of tens of thousands of clones, nearly 85% of them appearing once. With V trimmed by 5 bases and J by 6 bases, 4 bases remained unmatched. From germline, CDR1 is SSHAT and CDR2 FNYEAQ (reference sequence). The CDR3 has 13 amino acids. The TCR comes from an adult with an advanced solid tumor such as melanoma, head and neck, liver or kidney cancer. The rearrangement uses TRBV7-7 and TRBJ1-5, with TRBD1 matching over 7 bases. Here the sequenced sample was CD4+ or CD8+ T cells sorted from blood, taken in a trial of the OX40 agonist ivuxolimab. CDR3 coding DNA: TGTGCCAGCAGCCGGGACAGTAGTCAGCCCCAGCATTTT. This gives the protein CASSRDSSQPQHF.